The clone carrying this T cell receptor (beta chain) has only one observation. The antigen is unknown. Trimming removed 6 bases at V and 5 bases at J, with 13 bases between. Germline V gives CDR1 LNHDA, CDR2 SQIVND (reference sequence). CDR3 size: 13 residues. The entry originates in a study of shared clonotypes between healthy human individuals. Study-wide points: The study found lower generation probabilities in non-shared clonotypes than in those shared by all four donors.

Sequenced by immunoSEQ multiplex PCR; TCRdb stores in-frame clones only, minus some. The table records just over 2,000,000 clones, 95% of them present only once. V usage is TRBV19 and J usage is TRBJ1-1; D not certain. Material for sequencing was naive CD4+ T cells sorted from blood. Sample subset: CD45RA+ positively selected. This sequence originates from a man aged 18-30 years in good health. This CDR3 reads CASSAQRETEAFF. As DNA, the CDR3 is TGTGCCAGTAGCGCACAGAGAGAGACTGAAGCTTTCTTT.